The 29 T cell receptor beta chains listed next were all sequenced from one sample in a study of T-cell memory formation after mild COVID-19. TCRdb reprocessed the 5' RACE reads via MiXCR and lists one record per CDR3 protein. The table includes around 340,000 distinct CDR3 sequences, approximately 13% detected once. Sequenced input: PBMCs or a T cell subset sorted from them (not recorded which). Receptor source: a man younger than 30 who had mild COVID-19 (a few samples of this study predate the infection). Cell type and time point are not known.

This clonotype came up a few times. The chain recombines TRBV6-1 with TRBJ1-1, with D tentatively TRBD1 (6 bases). The germline CDR1 and CDR2 sequences are MNHNS and SASEGT. The CDR3 extends over 12 amino acids. Trimming left V 8 bases short and J 3 bases short, with 10 bases between. This CDR3 is CASQQGYTEAFF. In DNA form, the CDR3 reads TGTGCCAGCCAACAGGGCTACACTGAAGCTTTCTTT.

A few counts support this clonotype. V gene TRBV11-2 combines with J gene TRBJ2-1, with a weak D call TRBD1 (5 bases). The CDR3 is 15 amino acids. V was clipped by 5 bases and J by 4 bases, with 15 bases between them. CDR1 is SGHAT and CDR2 is FQNNGV in the germline V gene. This CDR3 is CASSLGQVPYNEQFF. The CDR3 coding sequence is TGTGCCAGCAGCCTGGGGCAGGTCCCGTACAATGAGCAGTTCTTC.

This clonotype was observed a few times. The rearrangement uses TRBV2 and TRBJ2-5; TRBD1 is a possible D gene (5 bases). The CDR3 totals 13 residues. Germline assignment: CDR1 SNHLY and CDR2 FYNNEI. V shed 6 bases and J shed 2 bases, with 10 bases lying between them. The CDR3 region is CASRSDIQETQYF. CDR3 bases: TGTGCCAGCAGGTCGGACATACAAGAGACCCAGTACTTC. Drawing the rest from reference TRBV2 and TRBJ2-5, the complete variable domain is EPEVTQTPSHQVTQMGQEVILRCVPISNHLYFYWYRQILGQKVEFLVSFYNNEISEKSEIFDDQFSVERPDGSNFTLKIRSTKLEDSAMYFCASRSDIQETQYFGPGTRLLVL.

The chain is built from TRBV4-1 and TRBJ2-6; 7 nucleotides match TRBD1. Germline CDR1 reads MGHRA; CDR2 reads YSYEKL. This CDR3 spans 23 amino acids. With V trimmed by 0 bases and J by 0 bases, 20 bases remained unmatched. The CDR3 DNA follows: TGCGCCAGCAGCCAAGATTTCCAGGGTCGAGGGGGCCTCCCCCGCTCTGGGGCCAACGTCCTGACTTTC. Its translation is CASSQDFQGRGGLPRSGANVLTF.

This clonotype has just a few counts. DNA of the CDR3: TGCAGTGCTAGAGATTTACTAGCGGGGGAGGGACCACAAGAGACCCAGTACTTC. Residues: CSARDLLAGEGPQETQYF. The chain couples TRBV20-1 to TRBJ2-5; 11 positions agree with TRBD2. CDR3 size: 18 residues. CDR1 DFQATT and CDR2 SNEGSKA come from the germline V gene (reference sequence). V lost 0 bases to trimming and J lost 2 bases; unmatched junction nucleotides: 11.

This clonotype occurred a few times. The rearrangement uses TRBV6-5 and TRBJ1-4; a possible D gene is TRBD1 (5 bases). The ends were cut back, 9 bases at V and 8 bases at J, with 13 bases in the middle. The CDR3 contains 12 residues. Germline V gene sequence: CDR1 MNHEY, CDR2 SVGAGI. CDR3 sequence: CASRERGEKLFF. The CDR3 nucleotides read TGTGCCAGTAGGGAGAGGGGAGAAAAACTGTTTTTT.

The rearrangement joins TRBV20-1 to TRBJ2-1; tentative D call: TRBD2 (6 bases). Germline V gene lookup returns CDR1 DFQATT and CDR2 SNEGSKA (reference sequence). Between the trimmed V and J ends, which lost 1 base and 9 bases, there was a span of 19 bases. This CDR3 comprises 15 residues. CDR3 bases: TGCAGTGCTAGAGTCCCAGCGGGCCCCTCAGGTGAGCAGTTCTTC. It codes for CSARVPAGPSGEQFF.

The gene calls are TRBV11-2 and TRBJ1-1; D is ambiguous. The germline gives CDR1 SGHAT, CDR2 FQNNGV. The V and J ends lost 5 bases and 0 bases respectively, with 10 bases between them. The CDR3 runs to 14 residues. The CDR3 loop reads CASSNRRVNTEAFF. The DNA for the CDR3 is TGTGCCAGCAGCAACAGACGGGTGAACACTGAAGCTTTCTTT.

This chain connects TRBV10-3 to TRBJ2-7; the D is unclear. Trimming removed 6 bases from V and 0 bases from J, with 9 bases in between. Germline V gene data show CDR1 as ENHRY and CDR2 as SYGVKD. The CDR3 runs 13 residues. DNA for the CDR3: TGTGCCATCAGACATGAAAGCTCCTACGAGCAGTACTTC. Amino acid sequence: CAIRHESSYEQYF.

This clonotype was seen repeatedly, ten times or more. The chain combines TRBV6-6 with TRBJ2-5, with D perhaps matching TRBD2 (7 bases). V lost 7 bases to trimming and J lost 4 bases, with 13 bases between them. The germline CDR1 and CDR2 sequences are MNHNY and SVGAGI (reference sequence). The CDR3 covers 13 residues. CDR3 in amino acids: CASNAGAGETQYF. In nucleotides, the CDR3 is TGTGCCAGCAACGCGGGGGCGGGAGAGACCCAGTACTTC.

This clonotype was counted between two and nine times. The CDR3 DNA reads TGTGCCAGCAGTTTATGGACATCGGGTGGCGAGACCCAGTACTTC. Protein: CASSLWTSGGETQYF. V usage is TRBV12-3 or TRBV12-4 and J usage is TRBJ2-5; possibly TRBD1 for D (5 bases). Trimming left V 2 bases short and J 5 bases short, with 15 bases between. The CDR3 has 15 amino acids.

This clonotype has only a few counts. This sequence joins TRBV18 and TRBJ1-2; tentative D call: TRBD1 (6 bases). There are 15 residues in the CDR3. Looked up from germline, CDR1 is KGHSH and CDR2 is LQKENI. The V end was cut by 6 bases, the J end by 4 bases, with 18 bases between. CDR3 nucleotides: TGTGCCAGCTCTCCTTACATGACAGGACTCTATGGCTACACCTTC. The encoded protein is CASSPYMTGLYGYTF.

The chain uses TRBV5-5 and TRBJ2-3; TRBD2 is a possible D gene (6 bases). The germline V and J ends were trimmed by 3 bases and 3 bases, with 14 bases remaining between them. The CDR3 totals 15 residues. Germline CDR1 and CDR2: SGHKS and YYEKEE (reference sequence). The CDR3 DNA sequence: TGTGCCAGCAGCTGGATGGGACTGAGAACAGATACGCAGTATTTT. Protein sequence: CASSWMGLRTDTQYF. The variable domain in full, with the rest retrieved from reference TRBV5-5 and TRBJ2-3, is DAGVTQSPTHLIKTRGQQVTLRCSPISGHKSVSWYQQVLGQGPQFIFQYYEKEERGRGNFPDRFSARQFPNYSSELNVNALLLGDSALYLCASSWMGLRTDTQYFGPGTRLTVL.

This clonotype turned up a few times. The chain employs TRBV12-3 or TRBV12-4 and TRBJ1-4; D is undetermined. CDR3 length equals 15 residues. Trimming shortened V by 5 bases and J by 0 bases, and 10 bases separated the two germline ends. CDR3 DNA: TGTGCCAGCAGTCTCTCCGAGGCAACTAATGAAAAACTGTTTTTT. Its translation is CASSLSEATNEKLFF.

This clonotype showed up many times. This chain uses TRBV29-1 with TRBJ2-1; D is tentatively TRBD1 or TRBD2 (5 bases each). The CDR3 contains 14 residues. Trimming shortened V by 4 bases and J by 2 bases, and 12 bases separated the two germline ends. Germline assignment: CDR1 SQVTM and CDR2 ANQGSEA. CDR3 DNA: TGCAGCGTTGTTGCCCTGGGACCCTACAATGAGCAGTTCTTC. It is translated as CSVVALGPYNEQFF.

The rearrangement links TRBV9 to TRBJ2-3; D gene ambiguous. CDR1 and CDR2 from the germline V gene are SGDLS and YYNGEE. Trimming removed 0 bases from V and 0 bases from J, with 11 bases in between. There are 16 residues in the CDR3. The CDR3 region has the DNA TGTGCCAGCAGCGTAGCTTATGGGTTTAGCACAGATACGCAGTATTTT. Its translation: CASSVAYGFSTDTQYF.

This clonotype was seen more than once but under ten times. The rearrangement uses TRBV6-5 and TRBJ2-1, with a weak D call TRBD2 (5 bases). Trimming cost V 8 bases and J 0 bases, with 14 bases left between them. The CDR3 has 15 residues. Per the germline V gene, CDR1 is MNHEY and CDR2 is SVGAGI. CDR3 sequence: CASVRSAGSYNEQFF. The CDR3 DNA is TGTGCCAGCGTCCGGTCGGCGGGCTCCTACAATGAGCAGTTCTTC.

The gene calls are TRBV7-2 and TRBJ2-3; D might be TRBD1 (5 bases). V was trimmed by 5 bases and J by 0 bases, leaving 12 bases between them. Germline CDR1 is SGHTA and CDR2 is FQGNSA. This CDR3 has 15 residues. CDR3 residues: CASSIGAVSTDTQYF. Here the CDR3 DNA reads TGTGCCAGCAGCATAGGGGCAGTTAGCACAGATACGCAGTATTTT.

In nucleotides, the CDR3 is TGTGCCAGCAGCTTAAGTGGGCTCGGCACCGGGGAGCTGTTTTTT. Translating gives CASSLSGLGTGELFF. The chain employs TRBV11-1 and TRBJ2-2; D not resolved. The germline V gene has CDR1 SGHAT and CDR2 FQDESV (reference sequence). V lost 2 bases and J 4 bases, leaving 11 bases between the germline ends. The CDR3 is 15 residues long.

This chain links TRBV6-2 or TRBV6-3 with TRBJ2-7, with 8 nucleotides matching TRBD2. V gave up 5 bases and J gave up 9 bases; unmatched junction bases: 12. The CDR3 extends over 14 amino acids. Germline CDR1 MNHEY, CDR2 SVGEGT. CDR3 nucleotide sequence: TGTGCCAGCAGTCCCCGGGGGGGCCCCCTCGCGCAGTACTTC. It encodes CASSPRGGPLAQYF.

The gene calls are TRBV5-1 and TRBJ1-1; the D gene is possibly TRBD1 (6 bases). CDR1 is SGHRS, CDR2 YFSETQ, per germline. V lost 4 bases to trimming and J lost 3 bases, with 16 bases between them. The CDR3 runs to 15 residues. Here the CDR3 reads CASSPTRGADTEAFF. CDR3 DNA sequence: TGCGCCAGCAGCCCTACTCGGGGGGCAGACACTGAAGCTTTCTTT.

The chain couples TRBV4-2 to TRBJ1-6; tentative D call: TRBD1 (5 bases). CDR1 is LGHNA, CDR2 YNFKEQ, per germline. The V end lost 0 bases, the J end lost 7 bases, and 16 bases lay between the germline ends. The CDR3 is 17 amino acids. CDR3 loop: CASSQDSDVRGNSPLHF. CDR3 sequence (DNA): TGTGCCAGCAGCCAAGATAGCGACGTAAGGGGAAATTCACCCCTCCACTTT.

The V gene is TRBV9, the J gene TRBJ2-5; TRBD1 agrees at 8 bases. This CDR3 comprises 15 residues. V shed 3 bases, J shed 1 base, and the junction held 5 bases outside the gene matches. The germline V gene encodes CDR1 SGDLS and CDR2 YYNGEE. CDR3 in amino acids: CASSGYTGGQETQYF. CDR3 DNA sequence: TGTGCCAGCAGCGGCTACACAGGGGGCCAAGAGACCCAGTACTTC.

This clonotype has at least ten counts. This rearrangement joins TRBV5-1 to TRBJ1-6; D might be TRBD1 (5 bases). The CDR3 covers 15 residues. V was pared by 4 bases and J by 9 bases, with 17 bases between. From germline, CDR1 is SGHRS and CDR2 YFSETQ. The CDR3 sequence is CASSAGTAGGSPLHF. In nucleotides, the CDR3 is TGCGCCAGCAGCGCCGGGACGGCCGGTGGTTCACCCCTCCACTTT.

This clonotype was detected only a few times. The chain links TRBV5-7 to TRBJ1-2, with D unclear. TRBV5-7 is an open reading frame whose function is uncertain. This CDR3 is built from 14 residues. The germline V and J ends were trimmed by 2 bases and 3 bases, with 11 bases remaining between them. CDR3 in DNA: TGTGCCAGCAGCTTAGGCGGGGTACACTATGGCTACACCTTC. This encodes CASSLGGVHYGYTF.

The CDR3 sequence: CASSVEGDRVYEQYV. As DNA, the CDR3 is TGTGCCAGCAGCGTAGAAGGGGACAGAGTATACGAGCAGTACGTC. The rearrangement links TRBV9 to TRBJ2-7, with TRBD1 matching over 7 bases. This CDR3 is built from 15 residues. V shed 0 bases, J shed 4 bases, and the junction held 7 bases outside the gene matches. From germline, CDR1 is SGDLS and CDR2 YYNGEE.

This clonotype was detected ten times or more. The chain has TRBV4-1 and TRBJ2-2; maybe TRBD2 (6 bases). The CDR3 consists of 16 residues. Trimming stripped 5 bases from V and 1 base from J, with 14 bases between. Germline V gene data show CDR1 as MGHRA and CDR2 as YSYEKL. DNA of the CDR3: TGCGCCAGCAGCGGAATAGCGGCAGGGAACACCGGGGAGCTGTTTTTT. It translates to CASSGIAAGNTGELFF.

The rearrangement uses TRBV7-9 and TRBJ2-5; D may be TRBD2 (5 bases). This CDR3 has 16 amino acids. Per germline, CDR1 SEHNR and CDR2 FQNEAQ (reference sequence). Trimming cost V 5 bases and J 3 bases, with 19 bases left between them. The CDR3 nucleotides are TGTGCCAGCAGCCCCGTCGGTCCGGGATTCAAAGAGACCCAGTACTTC. This encodes CASSPVGPGFKETQYF. Supplemented by reference TRBV7-9 and TRBJ2-5, the full variable domain reads DTGVSQNPRHKITKRGQNVTFRCDPISEHNRLYWYRQTLGQGPEFLTYFQNEAQLEKSRLLSDRFSAERPKGSFSTLEIQRTEQGDSAMYLCASSPVGPGFKETQYFGPGTRLLVL.

This clonotype was found a few times. The chain recombines TRBV9 with TRBJ2-7; 8 bases agree with TRBD1. J lost 3 bases, V lost 4 bases, and 6 bases had no gene match. CDR3 length: 14 amino acids. Looked up from germline, CDR1 is SGDLS and CDR2 is YYNGEE. Here the CDR3 DNA reads TGTGCCAGCAGCCCAGGACAGGGTAACTACGAGCAGTACTTC. Translated: CASSPGQGNYEQYF.